Given below is one T cell receptor beta chain in context. What it binds is unknown. The sample belongs to a study of T cells in Graves' hyperthyroidism and ophthalmopathy. Across the whole study: Any treatment followed the collection of peripheral blood at initial diagnosis.

Trimming pared 5 bases from V and 2 bases from J, leaving 12 bases between. The CDR3 has 14 amino acids. CDR1 and CDR2 (germline): DFQATT, SNEGSKA (reference sequence). Study-level findings and limits: Among clonotypes expanded in thyroid above 0.001, most were also found in blood.

Authors of the study amplified TCR beta CDR3 regions from RNA transcripts. First-round RT-PCR targeting the TCR CDR3 was performed with the HTBI primer set. Via MiXCR, TCRdb re-called the multiplex PCR reads, giving one row per CDR3 protein. The sample holds about 200,000 distinct CDR3 sequences, around 17% seen once. Uncontrolled infection, other autoimmune disease, pregnancy or lactation barred patients from enrollment. The sequenced sample consisted of blood. The rearrangement joins TRBV20-1 to TRBJ2-2, with a tentative D call TRBD2 (6 bases). The receptor was derived from a man in his forties or fifties with Graves' hyperthyroidism. CDR3 DNA: TGCAGTGCTTTGGGACTGGAAAACACCGGGGAGCTGTTTTTT. As protein: CSALGLENTGELFF.